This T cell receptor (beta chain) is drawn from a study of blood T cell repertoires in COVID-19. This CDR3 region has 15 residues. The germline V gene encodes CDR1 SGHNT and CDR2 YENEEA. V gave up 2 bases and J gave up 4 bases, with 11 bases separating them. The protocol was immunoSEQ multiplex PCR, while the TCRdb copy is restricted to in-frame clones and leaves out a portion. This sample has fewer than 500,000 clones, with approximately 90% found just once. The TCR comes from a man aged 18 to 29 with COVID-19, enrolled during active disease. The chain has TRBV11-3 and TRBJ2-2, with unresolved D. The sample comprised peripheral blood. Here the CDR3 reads CASSLSSFGTGELFF. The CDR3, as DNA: TGTGCCAGCAGCTTATCTAGTTTCGGCACCGGGGAGCTGTTTTTT.